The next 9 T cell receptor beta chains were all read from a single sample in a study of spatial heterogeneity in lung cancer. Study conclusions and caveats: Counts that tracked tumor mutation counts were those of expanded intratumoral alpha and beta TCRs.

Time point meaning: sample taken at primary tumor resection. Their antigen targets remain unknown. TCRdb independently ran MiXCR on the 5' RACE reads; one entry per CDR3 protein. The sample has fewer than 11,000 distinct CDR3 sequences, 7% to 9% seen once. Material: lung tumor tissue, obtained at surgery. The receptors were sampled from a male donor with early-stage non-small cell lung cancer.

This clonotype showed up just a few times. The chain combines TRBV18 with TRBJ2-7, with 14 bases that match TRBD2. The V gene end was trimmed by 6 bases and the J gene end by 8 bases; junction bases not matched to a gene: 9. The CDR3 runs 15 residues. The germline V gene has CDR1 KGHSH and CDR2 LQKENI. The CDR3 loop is CASSPPGTSGSQQYF. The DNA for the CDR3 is TGTGCCAGCTCTCCCCCCGGGACTAGCGGGAGTCAGCAGTACTTC.

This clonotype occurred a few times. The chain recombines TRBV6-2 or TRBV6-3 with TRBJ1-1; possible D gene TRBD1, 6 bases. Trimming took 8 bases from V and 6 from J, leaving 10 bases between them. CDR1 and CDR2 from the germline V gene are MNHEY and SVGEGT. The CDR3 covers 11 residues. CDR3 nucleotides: TGTGCCAGCGAACAGGGCGCTGAAGCTTTCTTT. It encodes CASEQGAEAFF.

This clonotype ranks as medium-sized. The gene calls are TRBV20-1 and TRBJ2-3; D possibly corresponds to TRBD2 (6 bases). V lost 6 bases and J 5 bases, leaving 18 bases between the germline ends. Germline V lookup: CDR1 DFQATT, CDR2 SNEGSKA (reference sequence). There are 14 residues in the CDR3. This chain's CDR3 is CSALDGSVQDTQYF. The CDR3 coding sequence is TGCAGTGCCCTTGACGGGAGTGTGCAAGATACGCAGTATTTT.

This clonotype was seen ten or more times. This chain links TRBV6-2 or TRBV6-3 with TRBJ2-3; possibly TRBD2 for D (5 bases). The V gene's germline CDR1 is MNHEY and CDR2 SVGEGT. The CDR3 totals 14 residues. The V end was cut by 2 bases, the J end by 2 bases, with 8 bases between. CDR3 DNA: TGTGCCAGCAGTTACCCACGGGACACAGATACGCAGTATTTT. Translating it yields CASSYPRDTDTQYF.

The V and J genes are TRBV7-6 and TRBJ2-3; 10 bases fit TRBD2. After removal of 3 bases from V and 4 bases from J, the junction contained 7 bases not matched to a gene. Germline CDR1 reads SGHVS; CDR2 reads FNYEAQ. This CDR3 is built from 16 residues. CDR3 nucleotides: TGTGCCAGCAGCTTTTCTAGCGGGGGAAGTGCAGATACGCAGTATTTT. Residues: CASSFSSGGSADTQYF.

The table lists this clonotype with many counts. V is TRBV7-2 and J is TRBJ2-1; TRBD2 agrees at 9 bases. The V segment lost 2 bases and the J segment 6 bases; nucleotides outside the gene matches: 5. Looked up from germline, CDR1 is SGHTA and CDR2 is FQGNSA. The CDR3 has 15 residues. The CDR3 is CASSLMIAGANEQFF. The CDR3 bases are TGTGCCAGCAGCTTAATGATAGCGGGGGCCAATGAGCAGTTCTTC.

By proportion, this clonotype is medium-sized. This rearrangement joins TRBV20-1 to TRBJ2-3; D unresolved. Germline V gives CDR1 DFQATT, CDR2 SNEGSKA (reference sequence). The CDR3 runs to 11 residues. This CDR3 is CRAQSGDTQYF. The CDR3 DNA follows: TGCAGGGCTCAATCAGGAGATACGCAGTATTTT.

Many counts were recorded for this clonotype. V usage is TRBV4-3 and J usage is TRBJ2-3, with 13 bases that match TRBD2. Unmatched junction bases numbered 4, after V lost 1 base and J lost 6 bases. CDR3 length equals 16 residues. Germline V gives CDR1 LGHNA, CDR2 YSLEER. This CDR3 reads CASSQGRTSGGDTQYF. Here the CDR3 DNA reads TGCGCCAGCAGCCAAGGACGGACTAGCGGGGGCGATACGCAGTATTTT.

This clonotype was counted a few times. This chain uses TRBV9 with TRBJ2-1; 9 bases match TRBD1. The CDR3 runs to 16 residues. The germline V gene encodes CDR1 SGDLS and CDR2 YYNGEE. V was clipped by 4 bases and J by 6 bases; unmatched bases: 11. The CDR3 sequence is CASSTSRDRVGNEQFF. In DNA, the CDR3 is TGTGCCAGCAGCACATCCCGGGACAGGGTGGGCAATGAGCAGTTCTTC.